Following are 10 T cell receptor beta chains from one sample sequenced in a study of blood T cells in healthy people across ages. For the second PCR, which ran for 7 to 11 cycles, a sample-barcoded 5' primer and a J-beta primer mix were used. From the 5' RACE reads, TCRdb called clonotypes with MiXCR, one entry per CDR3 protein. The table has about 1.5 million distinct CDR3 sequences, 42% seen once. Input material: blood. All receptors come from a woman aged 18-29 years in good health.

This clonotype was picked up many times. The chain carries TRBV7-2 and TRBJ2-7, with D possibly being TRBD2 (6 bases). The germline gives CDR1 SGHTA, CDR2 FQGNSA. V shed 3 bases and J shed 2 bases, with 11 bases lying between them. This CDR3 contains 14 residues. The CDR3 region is CASSFSGGPYEQYF. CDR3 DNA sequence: TGTGCCAGCAGCTTTAGCGGAGGACCCTACGAGCAGTACTTC.

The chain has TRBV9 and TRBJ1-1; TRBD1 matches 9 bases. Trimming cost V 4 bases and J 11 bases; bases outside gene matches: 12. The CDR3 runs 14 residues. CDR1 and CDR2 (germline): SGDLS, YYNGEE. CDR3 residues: CASSPRGAGTGAFF. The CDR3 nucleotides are TGTGCCAGCAGCCCCCGGGGGGCGGGGACAGGGGCTTTCTTT.

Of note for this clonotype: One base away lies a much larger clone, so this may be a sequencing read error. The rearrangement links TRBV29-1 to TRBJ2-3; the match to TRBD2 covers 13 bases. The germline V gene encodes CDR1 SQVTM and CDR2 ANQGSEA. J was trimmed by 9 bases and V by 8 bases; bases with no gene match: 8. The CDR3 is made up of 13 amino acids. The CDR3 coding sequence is TGCAGCTCACTAGCGGGAGGGGTGTGGACGCAGTATTTT. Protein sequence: CSSLAGGVWTQYF.

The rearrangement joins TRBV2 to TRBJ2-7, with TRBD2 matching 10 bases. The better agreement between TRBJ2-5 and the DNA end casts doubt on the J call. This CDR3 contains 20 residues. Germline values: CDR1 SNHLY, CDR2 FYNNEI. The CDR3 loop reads CASIRRGTLAGAEKQETQYF. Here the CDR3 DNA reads TGTGCCAGCATTCGAAGAGGGACGCTAGCGGGGGCCGAAAAACAAGAGACCCAGTACTTC.

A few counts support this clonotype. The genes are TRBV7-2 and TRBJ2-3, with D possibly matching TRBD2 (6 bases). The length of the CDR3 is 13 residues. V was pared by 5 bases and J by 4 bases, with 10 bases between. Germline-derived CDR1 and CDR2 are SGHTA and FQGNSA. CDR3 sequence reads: CASSREPPDTQYF. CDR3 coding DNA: TGTGCCAGCAGCCGGGAGCCCCCAGATACGCAGTATTTT.

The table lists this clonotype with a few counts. Here the CDR3 DNA reads TGTGCCACACCTGACGGAGGCTCTGGGGCCAACGTCCTGACTTTC. Its translation is CATPDGGSGANVLTF. This chain uses TRBV24-1 with TRBJ2-6; a possible D gene is TRBD2 (5 bases). Germline V gene sequence: CDR1 KGHDR, CDR2 SFDVKD. Trimming left V 10 bases short and J 0 bases short, with 12 bases between. The CDR3 is 15 amino acids.

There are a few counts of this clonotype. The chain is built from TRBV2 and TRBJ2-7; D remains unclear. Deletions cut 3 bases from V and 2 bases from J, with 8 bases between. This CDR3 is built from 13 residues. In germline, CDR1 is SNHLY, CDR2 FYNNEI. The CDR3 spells CASSETLTYEQYF. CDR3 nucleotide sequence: TGTGCCAGCAGTGAGACGCTAACCTACGAGCAGTACTTC.

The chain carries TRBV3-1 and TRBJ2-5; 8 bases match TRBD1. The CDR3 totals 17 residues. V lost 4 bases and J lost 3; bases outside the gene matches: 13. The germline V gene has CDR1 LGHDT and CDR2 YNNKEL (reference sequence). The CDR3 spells CASSPGTGRGMKETQYF. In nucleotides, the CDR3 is TGTGCCAGCAGCCCCGGGACAGGTCGTGGTATGAAAGAGACCCAGTACTTC.

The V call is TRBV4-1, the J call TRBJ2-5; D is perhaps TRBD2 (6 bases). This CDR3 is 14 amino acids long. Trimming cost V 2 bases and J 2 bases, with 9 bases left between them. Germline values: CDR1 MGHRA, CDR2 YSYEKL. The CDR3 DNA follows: TGCGCCAGCAGCCAAACGGGACTTCAAGAGACCCAGTACTTC. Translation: CASSQTGLQETQYF.

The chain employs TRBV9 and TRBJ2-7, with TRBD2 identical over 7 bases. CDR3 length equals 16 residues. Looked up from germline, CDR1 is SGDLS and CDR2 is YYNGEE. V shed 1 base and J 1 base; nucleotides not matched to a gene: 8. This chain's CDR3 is CASSVLGLADSYEQYF. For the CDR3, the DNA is TGTGCCAGCAGCGTATTAGGGCTAGCGGATTCCTACGAGCAGTACTTC.